Sequencing of this T cell receptor beta chain was carried out in a study of blood T cells in healthy people across ages. The authors ran a second PCR of roughly 7 to 11 cycles using a sample-barcoded 5' primer and a J-beta primer mix. In TCRdb, the 5' RACE reads were re-called with MiXCR into one record per CDR3 protein. Found here are some 690,000 distinct CDR3 sequences, about 24% of them singletons; the top ten hold around a fifth. Germline CDR1 SEHNR, CDR2 FQNEAQ (reference sequence). V lost 6 bases, J lost 4 bases, and 9 bases stayed unmatched. The CDR3 length is 17 residues. What was sequenced was blood. The rearrangement links TRBV7-9 to TRBJ2-2; 12 positions match TRBD2. The receptor's source is a man between 65 and 80 years old in good health. DNA of the CDR3: TGTGCCAGCAGTCGAAGACTAGCGGGAGTGTCCACCGGGGAGCTGTTTTTT. Its translation: CASSRRLAGVSTGELFF.